These 26 T cell receptor beta chains were sequenced from one sample in a study of blood T cell repertoires in COVID-19. Generated by immunoSEQ multiplex PCR, the TCRdb table keeps only in-frame clones and is missing some. The sample shows 55,000 to 85,000 clones, around 85% of them seen only once. Sequenced input: peripheral blood. These receptors were collected from a human donor in a cohort sampled during active COVID-19.

The gene calls are TRBV21-1 and TRBJ1-2; TRBD1, the table's D call, was not compared with the DNA. TRBV21-1 is a recognized pseudogene. CDR3 length: 19 residues. The CDR3 DNA is TGTGCCAGCAGCAAAGTACCCCCCCCGGACAGGGTGTATGACTATGGCTACACCTTC. This gives the protein CASSKVPPPDRVYDYGYTF.

V and J are TRBV18 and TRBJ1-1, with TRBD1 matching 8 bases. J was trimmed by 10 bases and V by 6 bases; bases with no gene match: 13. Per the germline V gene, CDR1 is KGHSH and CDR2 is LQKENI. This CDR3 spans 14 amino acids. The CDR3 sequence is CASSPTGGVVGAFF. The CDR3 DNA reads TGTGCCAGCTCCCCTACAGGGGGAGTAGTGGGAGCTTTCTTT.

This sequence joins TRBV29-1 and TRBJ1-2, with a possible D match to TRBD1 (6 bases). This CDR3 is 10 amino acids long. The V gene lost 4 bases and the J gene lost 8 bases, with 8 bases spanning the gap. Looked up from germline, CDR1 is SQVTM and CDR2 is ANQGSEA. The CDR3 DNA sequence: TGCAGCGTTGTGCAGGGGGGCTACACCTTC. Translating gives CSVVQGGYTF.

The chain couples TRBV28 to TRBJ2-7; D call uncertain. This CDR3 spans 13 amino acids. V shed 2 bases and J shed 6 bases, with 11 bases lying between them. Germline CDR1 and CDR2: MDHEN and SYDVKM. CDR3 coding DNA: TGTGCCAGCAGTTTACTGTACGGTCCCGAGCAGTACTTC. This encodes CASSLLYGPEQYF.

This chain connects TRBV5-3 to TRBJ2-7, with 7 positions matching TRBD1. TRBV5-3 carries the ORF label, with uncertain function. With 3 bases clipped from V and 2 bases from J, the junction kept 14 bases outside the gene matches. The CDR3 covers 17 residues. The CDR3 DNA sequence: TGTGCCAGAAGCTGCTTCCGGGACAGCGATTTACCCTACGAGCAGTACTTC. Translation: CARSCFRDSDLPYEQYF.

The chain uses TRBV29-1 and TRBJ1-1; 10 nucleotides line up with TRBD1. With 1 base clipped from V and 4 bases from J, the junction kept 6 bases outside the gene matches. Germline V gives CDR1 SQVTM, CDR2 ANQGSEA. The CDR3 totals 15 residues. The DNA of the CDR3 is TGCAGCGTTGAAGTTCCGGGACAGGGGACCACTGAAGCTTTCTTT. Protein: CSVEVPGQGTTEAFF. The variable domain in full, completed from reference TRBV29-1 and TRBJ1-1, reads SAVISQKPSRDICQRGTSLTIQCQVDSQVTMMFWYRQQPGQSLTLIATANQGSEATYESGFVIDKFPISRPNLTFSTLTVSNMSPEDSSIYLCSVEVPGQGTTEAFFGQGTRLTVV.

V usage is TRBV11-1 and J usage is TRBJ1-5; the D is unclear. The CDR3 contains 13 residues. The ends were cut back, 1 base at V and 5 bases at J, with 6 bases in the middle. Looked up from germline, CDR1 is SGHAT and CDR2 is FQDESV (reference sequence). The CDR3 DNA follows: TGTGCCAGCAGCTTAGGCGCCGATCAGCCCCAGCATTTT. This gives the protein CASSLGADQPQHF.

The V call is TRBV21-1, the J call TRBJ2-3; the D call TRBD1 from the table was never checked on the DNA. TRBV21-1 constitutes a pseudogene. CDR3 length: 16 amino acids. CDR3 sequence reads: CASSKGPGQGADTQYF. CDR3 DNA sequence: TGTGCCAGCAGCAAAGGACCGGGACAGGGGGCAGATACGCAGTATTTT.

The chain is built from TRBV30 and TRBJ2-3; 7 bases map to TRBD2. This CDR3 contains 13 residues. V gave up 7 bases and J gave up 1 base; unmatched junction bases: 5. Germline CDR1 and CDR2: GTSNPN and SVGIG (reference sequence). The CDR3 DNA sequence: TGTGCCTCGTCAGGGAGGGGCACAGATACGCAGTATTTT. Protein: CASSGRGTDTQYF.

The count of this clone is one. The V and J genes are TRBV19 and TRBJ1-6; 8 bases map to TRBD1. The CDR3 has 13 amino acids. V lost 5 bases, J lost 10 bases, and 4 bases stayed unmatched. The germline V gene has CDR1 LNHDA and CDR2 SQIVND (reference sequence). CDR3 coding DNA: TGTGCCAGTAGTGTACAGGGGGAGTCACCCCTCCACTTT. Protein sequence: CASSVQGESPLHF.

This clone was picked up one time. The rearrangement joins TRBV2 to TRBJ1-1; weak D call: TRBD1 (5 bases). Trimming removed 4 bases from V and 0 bases from J, with 9 bases in between. This CDR3 has 14 amino acids. Per germline, CDR1 SNHLY and CDR2 FYNNEI. This chain's CDR3 is CASSGGLMNTEAFF. The DNA of the CDR3 is TGTGCCAGCAGTGGGGGACTGATGAACACTGAAGCTTTCTTT. Variable domain in full (rest from reference TRBV2 and TRBJ1-1): EPEVTQTPSHQVTQMGQEVILRCVPISNHLYFYWYRQILGQKVEFLVSFYNNEISEKSEIFDDQFSVERPDGSNFTLKIRSTKLEDSAMYFCASSGGLMNTEAFFGQGTRLTVV.

This clone has more than one count but fewer than ten. The V gene is TRBV5-1, the J gene TRBJ2-2, with 12 bases identical to TRBD1. V was clipped by 1 base and J by 5 bases; unmatched bases: 9. Per germline, CDR1 SGHRS and CDR2 YFSETQ. CDR3 length equals 18 residues. CDR3 protein: CASSLTRDRGRHTGELFF. Written as DNA, the CDR3 is TGCGCCAGCAGCTTGACCCGGGACAGGGGGCGGCATACCGGGGAGCTGTTTTTT.

This sequence joins TRBV5-1 and TRBJ2-3; a possible D gene is TRBD1 (5 bases). V was cut by 4 bases and J by 2 bases, with 11 bases left in between. In germline, CDR1 is SGHRS, CDR2 YFSETQ. The CDR3 length is 14 residues. In DNA, the CDR3 is TGCGCCAGCAGCGCCCGACAGAACACAGATACGCAGTATTTT. Translation gives CASSARQNTDTQYF.

The chain uses TRBV5-4 and TRBJ1-3, with a weak D call TRBD1 (5 bases). The germline V gene encodes CDR1 SGHNT and CDR2 YYREEE (reference sequence). Deletions cut 4 bases from V and 0 bases from J, with 17 bases between. This CDR3 contains 17 residues. The CDR3 sequence is CASSQFSRQFSGNTIYF. The CDR3 DNA sequence: TGTGCCAGCAGCCAATTCAGCCGACAGTTCTCTGGAAACACCATATATTTT.

V gene TRBV7-9 combines with J gene TRBJ2-5; 8 nucleotides agree with TRBD1. Germline CDR1 is SEHNR and CDR2 is FQNEAQ (reference sequence). The ends lost 10 bases at V and 5 bases at J; junction bases unmatched: 21. The CDR3 is 17 residues long. The CDR3 sequence is CATQGPNGQGRKETQYF. The CDR3 coding sequence is TGTGCCACCCAAGGACCCAACGGACAGGGAAGGAAGGAGACCCAGTACTTC. The full variable domain, with the rest looked up from reference TRBV7-9 and TRBJ2-5, is DTGVSQNPRHKITKRGQNVTFRCDPISEHNRLYWYRQTLGQGPEFLTYFQNEAQLEKSRLLSDRFSAERPKGSFSTLEIQRTEQGDSAMYLCATQGPNGQGRKETQYFGPGTRLLVL.

V and J are TRBV10-2 and TRBJ2-7; 8 bases agree with TRBD1. Looked up from germline, CDR1 is WSHSY and CDR2 is SAAADI. J was trimmed by 6 bases and V by 8 bases; bases with no gene match: 3. This CDR3 region has 11 residues. This CDR3 reads CASGQGAEQYF. The CDR3 nucleotides are TGCGCCAGCGGACAGGGTGCCGAGCAGTACTTC.

The gene calls are TRBV4-2 and TRBJ2-3; 12 bases match TRBD2. Trimming at V came to 4 bases and at J to 2 bases, leaving 16 bases not matched to a gene. The CDR3 contains 20 residues. Germline V lookup: CDR1 LGHNA, CDR2 YNFKEQ. The CDR3 region is CASSPSFTLRLAGATDTQYF. In DNA, the CDR3 is TGTGCCAGCAGCCCCAGCTTCACCCTCCGACTAGCGGGGGCCACAGATACGCAGTATTTT.

This chain connects TRBV6-6 to TRBJ1-4; perhaps TRBD1 as D (6 bases). Germline V CDR1 and CDR2: MNHNY, SVGAGI (reference sequence). Trimming removed 6 bases at V and 7 bases at J, with 15 bases between. CDR3 length equals 14 residues. CDR3 sequence (DNA): TGTGCCAGCAGCACACAGGGAGGGTCTGAAAAACTGTTTTTT. This translates into CASSTQGGSEKLFF.

This chain connects TRBV24-1 to TRBJ2-3, with a weak D call TRBD1 (6 bases). V was pared by 4 bases and J by 10 bases, with 11 bases between. This CDR3 comprises 12 residues. CDR1 KGHDR and CDR2 SFDVKD come from the germline V gene. Here the CDR3 DNA reads TGTGCCACCAGTGACCCACAGGGTCCGCAGTATTTT. Translated, it gives CATSDPQGPQYF.

This rearrangement joins TRBV2 to TRBJ2-1; TRBD1 agrees at 8 bases. CDR1 is SNHLY and CDR2 is FYNNEI in the germline V gene. The CDR3 runs to 18 residues. The V segment lost 0 bases and the J segment 2 bases; nucleotides outside the gene matches: 9. CDR3 sequence reads: CASSEALHPGGTYNEQFF. The CDR3 DNA reads as TGTGCCAGCAGTGAAGCGCTTCATCCAGGGGGCACCTACAATGAGCAGTTCTTC.

Only a few counts were recorded for this clone. V and J are TRBV5-4 and TRBJ1-5; D perhaps matches TRBD1 (5 bases). CDR1 is SGHNT and CDR2 is YYREEE in the germline V gene (reference sequence). This CDR3 contains 13 residues. Between the trimmed V and J ends, which lost 4 bases and 6 bases, there was a span of 11 bases. The CDR3 sequence: CASSGDGGQPQHF. The DNA for the CDR3 is TGTGCCAGCAGCGGGGACGGGGGTCAGCCCCAGCATTTT.

This chain uses TRBV7-8 with TRBJ2-2, with D possibly TRBD1 on 6 matching bases. The CDR3 runs 17 residues. Trimming pared 0 bases from V and 5 bases from J, leaving 16 bases between. Per germline, CDR1 SGHVS and CDR2 FQNEAQ. CDR3 nucleotides: TGTGCCAGCAGCTTAGCGCAGGGGCTTAGAGTTACCGGGGAGCTGTTTTTT. It translates to CASSLAQGLRVTGELFF.

The rearrangement links TRBV30 to TRBJ1-1; D not resolved. Deletions cut 3 bases from V and 3 bases from J, with 11 bases between. Germline loops: CDR1 GTSNPN, CDR2 SVGIG (reference sequence). The CDR3 sequence is 13 residues long. The CDR3: CAWSYSRYTEAFF. The CDR3 DNA follows: TGTGCCTGGAGCTACTCCAGGTACACTGAAGCTTTCTTT. Filled out from reference TRBV30 and TRBJ1-1, the complete variable domain reads SQTIHQWPATLVQPVGSPLSLECTVEGTSNPNLYWYRQAAGRGLQLLFYSVGIGQISSEVPQNLSASRPQDRQFILSSKKLLLSDSGFYLCAWSYSRYTEAFFGQGTRLTVV.

CDR3 residues: CASSPTSGGPGTDTQYF. The CDR3 DNA reads as TGCGCCAGCAGCCCCACATCGGGGGGGCCGGGCACAGATACGCAGTATTTT. V gene TRBV4-1 combines with J gene TRBJ2-3; 8 bases agree with TRBD2. Germline CDR1 is MGHRA and CDR2 is YSYEKL. This CDR3 has 17 residues. The trim removed 4 bases at V and 1 base at J, leaving 10 bases unmatched.

The rearrangement uses TRBV4-1 and TRBJ1-2; unclear D gene. V lost 3 bases and J 3 bases, leaving 11 bases between the germline ends. The germline CDR1 and CDR2 sequences are MGHRA and YSYEKL. The CDR3 runs 14 residues. In DNA, the CDR3 is TGCGCCAGCAGCCAGGGCGGGGTCGACTATGGCTACACCTTC. It encodes CASSQGGVDYGYTF.

J is TRBJ1-6 and V is TRBV5-1; TRBD1 aligns across 7 bases. The CDR3 extends over 16 amino acids. Per the germline V gene, CDR1 is SGHRS and CDR2 is YFSETQ. The V and J ends lost 0 bases and 8 bases, in that order; junction bases with no gene match: 8. CDR3 sequence reads: CASSLDWNRGYSPLHF. The CDR3 bases are TGCGCCAGCAGCTTGGATTGGAACAGGGGCTATTCACCCCTCCACTTT.